The 19 T cell receptor beta chains below all came from one sample that was sequenced in a study of OX40 agonist ivuxolimab in advanced cancers. Repertoires were generated with immunoSEQ multiplex PCR, while TCRdb's copy carries only in-frame clones and drops some. The repertoire holds nearly 55,000 clones, with approximately 90% as singletons. The source material was CD4+ or CD8+ T cells sorted from blood, sampled in a trial of the OX40 agonist ivuxolimab. The receptors stem from an adult with an advanced solid tumor such as melanoma, head and neck, liver or kidney cancer.

The CDR3 coding sequence is TGTGCCAGCAGCTTGACGGCAAGGGGCTACACCTTC. It encodes CASSLTARGYTF. The rearrangement joins TRBV5-6 to TRBJ1-2; D is unresolved. Per the germline V gene, CDR1 is SGHDT and CDR2 is YYEEEE. The V gene lost 1 base and the J gene lost 8 bases, with 9 bases spanning the gap. This CDR3 contains 12 residues. Full variable domain (missing parts from reference TRBV5-6 and TRBJ1-2): DAGVTQSPTHLIKTRGQQVTLRCSPKSGHDTVSWYQQALGQGPQFIFQYYEEEERQRGNFPDRFSGHQFPNYSSELNVNALLLGDSALYLCASSLTARGYTFGSGTRLTVV.

The CDR3 sequence: CASSVQGTDTQYF. CDR3 DNA sequence: TGTGCCAGCAGTGTTCAGGGGACAGATACGCAGTATTTT. V usage is TRBV6-1 and J usage is TRBJ2-3, with D maybe TRBD1 (6 bases). CDR1 is MNHNS, CDR2 SASEGT, per germline. The CDR3 loop spans 13 amino acids. Trimming shortened V by 4 bases and J by 3 bases, and 8 bases separated the two germline ends.

This chain connects TRBV25-1 to TRBJ2-5, with TRBD1 matching 9 bases. Per germline, CDR1 MGHDK and CDR2 SYGVNS. The CDR3 is made up of 14 amino acids. J gave up 5 bases and V 4 bases, and 5 bases lay outside the gene matches. The CDR3 bases are TGTGCCAGCAGTGCAGGACAGGGGCGGGAGACCCAGTACTTC. Translation gives CASSAGQGRETQYF.

This chain joins TRBV19 and TRBJ1-1; no firm D call. The germline V gene has CDR1 LNHDA and CDR2 SQIVND (reference sequence). The CDR3 is 14 residues long. The ends were cut back, 6 bases at V and 12 bases at J, with 23 bases in the middle. The CDR3 is CASSDHAGRKASFF. DNA of the CDR3: TGTGCCAGTAGCGACCATGCTGGACGGAAGGCGTCTTTCTTT.

The chain carries TRBV28 and TRBJ2-1, with 7 bases aligning to TRBD2. After removal of 3 bases from V and 3 bases from J, the junction contained 8 bases not matched to a gene. CDR3 size: 16 residues. The germline V gene has CDR1 MDHEN and CDR2 SYDVKM. For the CDR3, the DNA is TGTGCCAGCAGTTTGGACGGGGGGACGAACTACAATGAGCAGTTCTTC. This translates into CASSLDGGTNYNEQFF.

This clone has only one observation. J is TRBJ1-5 and V is TRBV2; D is perhaps TRBD1 (5 bases). The CDR3 contains 12 residues. Per germline, CDR1 SNHLY and CDR2 FYNNEI. V was clipped by 9 bases and J by 6 bases, with 12 bases between them. CDR3 sequence (DNA): TGTGCCAGTCAGGGAGAATCTCAGCCCCAGCATTTT. Translated: CASQGESQPQHF.

The V and J genes are TRBV23-1 and TRBJ2-3; tentatively, D is TRBD2 (5 bases). TRBV23-1 is known as an ORF, though its function is uncertain. Trimming pared 0 bases from V and 0 bases from J, leaving 7 bases between. This CDR3 is 15 amino acids long. CDR3 sequence: CASSQSRTSTDTQYF. In DNA form, the CDR3 reads TGCGCCAGCAGTCAATCTAGGACTAGCACAGATACGCAGTATTTT.

V gene TRBV7-9 combines with J gene TRBJ2-5; tentatively, D is TRBD1 or TRBD2 (5 bases each). The CDR3 totals 15 residues. CDR1 SEHNR and CDR2 FQNEAQ come from the germline V gene (reference sequence). V dropped 3 bases and J dropped 2 bases, with 13 bases sitting between them. The CDR3 reads CASSFGDGLQETQYF. CDR3 in DNA: TGTGCCAGCAGCTTTGGGGACGGCCTTCAAGAGACCCAGTACTTC.

V is TRBV9 and J is TRBJ1-2, with D uncertain. Per germline, CDR1 SGDLS and CDR2 YYNGEE. V dropped 3 bases and J dropped 6 bases, with 15 bases sitting between them. This CDR3 spans 14 amino acids. As DNA, the CDR3 is TGTGCCAGCAGCGCAGCTTCAGAACACCATGGCTACACCTTC. Amino acid sequence: CASSAASEHHGYTF.

J is TRBJ1-4 and V is TRBV2, with 8 bases aligning to TRBD1. V lost 7 bases, J lost 6 bases, and 7 bases stayed unmatched. Germline V CDR1 and CDR2: SNHLY, FYNNEI. The CDR3 totals 14 residues. In DNA, the CDR3 is TGTGCCAGCACTGAGCAGGGGGCAGATGAAAAACTGTTTTTT. It is translated as CASTEQGADEKLFF.

This clone was found a few times. V is TRBV5-5 and J is TRBJ1-2, with TRBD1 matching 8 bases. The CDR3 runs to 14 residues. After removal of 4 bases from V and 4 bases from J, the junction contained 6 bases not matched to a gene. The germline gives CDR1 SGHKS, CDR2 YYEKEE (reference sequence). The DNA of the CDR3 is TGTGCCAGCAGCCAACTGGACAGGGTCTATGGCTACACCTTC. This translates into CASSQLDRVYGYTF.

The chain employs TRBV9 and TRBJ2-7; maybe TRBD2 (6 bases). The V end was cut by 0 bases, the J end by 2 bases, with 9 bases between. The CDR3 extends over 14 amino acids. Germline values: CDR1 SGDLS, CDR2 YYNGEE. The CDR3 coding sequence is TGTGCCAGCAGCGTAGGCGGGGAGCCCTACGAGCAGTACTTC. Protein product: CASSVGGEPYEQYF. Combining the CDR3 with reference TRBV9 and TRBJ2-7 gives the whole variable domain DSGVTQTPKHLITATGQRVTLRCSPRSGDLSVYWYQQSLDQGLQFLIQYYNGEERAKGNILERFSAQQFPDLHSELNLSSLELGDSALYFCASSVGGEPYEQYFGPGTRLTVT.

This chain uses TRBV6-5 with TRBJ1-1; 9 bases are shared with TRBD1. CDR3 length: 16 residues. The trim removed 2 bases at V and 3 bases at J, leaving 7 bases unmatched. Per germline, CDR1 MNHEY and CDR2 SVGAGI. CDR3 sequence (DNA): TGTGCCAGCAGTTACGCCGGACAGGGGACGGACACTGAAGCTTTCTTT. The encoded protein is CASSYAGQGTDTEAFF.

The chain joins TRBV11-1 to TRBJ2-4; tentatively, D is TRBD1 (5 bases). V was pared by 0 bases and J by 0 bases, with 9 bases between. The length of the CDR3 is 16 residues. Germline V lookup: CDR1 SGHAT, CDR2 FQDESV (reference sequence). The CDR3 sequence is CASSLANQGAKNIQYF. Written as DNA, the CDR3 is TGTGCCAGCAGCTTAGCTAATCAGGGAGCCAAAAACATTCAGTACTTC.

The rearrangement joins TRBV6-5 to TRBJ1-1, with D unclear. Germline lookup yields CDR1 MNHEY and CDR2 SVGAGI. The CDR3 sequence is 15 residues long. V lost 0 bases to trimming and J lost 0 bases, with 8 bases between them. The CDR3: CASSYSSLLNTEAFF. CDR3 in DNA: TGTGCCAGCAGTTACTCGAGCCTTTTGAACACTGAAGCTTTCTTT.

V gene TRBV7-8 combines with J gene TRBJ2-1; possibly TRBD1 or TRBD2 for D (5 bases each). CDR1 SGHVS and CDR2 FQNEAQ come from the germline V gene. The CDR3 is 14 amino acids. With 5 bases removed from V and 1 base from J, the gap between germline ends came to 9 bases. The CDR3 sequence: CASSPGASYNEQFF. CDR3 sequence (DNA): TGTGCCAGCAGCCCCGGGGCGTCCTACAATGAGCAGTTCTTC.

The J gene is TRBJ2-6, the V gene TRBV19, with a possible D match to TRBD1 (6 bases). The CDR3 is made up of 14 amino acids. The V end lost 4 bases, the J end lost 4 bases, and 8 bases lay between the germline ends. From germline, CDR1 is LNHDA and CDR2 SQIVND (reference sequence). In nucleotides, the CDR3 is TGTGCCAGTAGTAGGGGGCTAGGGGCCAACGTCCTGACTTTC. It specifies CASSRGLGANVLTF. Variable domain in full (rest from reference TRBV19 and TRBJ2-6): DGGITQSPKYLFRKEGQNVTLSCEQNLNHDAMYWYRQDPGQGLRLIYYSQIVNDFQKGDIAEGYSVSREKKESFPLTVTSAQKNPTAFYLCASSRGLGANVLTFGAGSRLTVL.

The V call is TRBV28, the J call TRBJ1-4, with 9 bases lining up with TRBD1. This CDR3 is 16 amino acids long. The trim removed 7 bases at V and 8 bases at J, leaving 14 bases unmatched. The V gene's germline CDR1 is MDHEN and CDR2 SYDVKM. The CDR3 loop is CASNSLRDRVREKLFF. The CDR3 DNA sequence: TGTGCCAGCAACTCCCTCCGGGACAGGGTTCGGGAAAAACTGTTTTTT.

This chain uses TRBV15 with TRBJ2-7; D may be TRBD1 (6 bases). Trimming cost V 0 bases and J 6 bases, with 15 bases left between them. CDR1 is LNHNV, CDR2 YYDKDF, per germline (reference sequence). The CDR3 has 15 amino acids. The CDR3: CATSRDKYRAGEQYF. DNA of the CDR3: TGTGCCACCAGCAGAGATAAGTACAGGGCTGGCGAGCAGTACTTC.